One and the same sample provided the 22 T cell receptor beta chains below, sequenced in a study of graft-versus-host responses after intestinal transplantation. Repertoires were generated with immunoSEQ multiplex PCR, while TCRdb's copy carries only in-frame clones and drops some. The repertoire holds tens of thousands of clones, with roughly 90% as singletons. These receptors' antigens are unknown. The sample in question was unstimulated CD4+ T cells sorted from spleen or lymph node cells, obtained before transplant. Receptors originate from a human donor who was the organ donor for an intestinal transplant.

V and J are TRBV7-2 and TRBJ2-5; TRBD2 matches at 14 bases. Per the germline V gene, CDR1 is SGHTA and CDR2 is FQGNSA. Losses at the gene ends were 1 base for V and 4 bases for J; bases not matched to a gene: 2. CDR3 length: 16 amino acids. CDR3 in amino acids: CASSLGLAGGPETQYF. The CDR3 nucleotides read TGTGCCAGCAGCTTAGGACTAGCGGGAGGGCCAGAGACCCAGTACTTC.

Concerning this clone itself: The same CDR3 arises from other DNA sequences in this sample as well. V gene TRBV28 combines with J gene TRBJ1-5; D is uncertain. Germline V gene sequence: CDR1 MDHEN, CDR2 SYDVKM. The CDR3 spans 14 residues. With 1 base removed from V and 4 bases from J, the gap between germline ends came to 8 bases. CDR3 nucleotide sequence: TGTGCCAGCAGTTTATCCGGGGTGAATCAGCCCCAGCATTTT. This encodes CASSLSGVNQPQHF.

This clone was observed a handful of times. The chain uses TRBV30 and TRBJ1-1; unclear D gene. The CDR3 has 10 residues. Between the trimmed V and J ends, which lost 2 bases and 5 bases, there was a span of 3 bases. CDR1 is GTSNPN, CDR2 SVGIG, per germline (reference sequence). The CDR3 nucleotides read TGTGCCTGGAGTCGGACTGAAGCTTTCTTT. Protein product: CAWSRTEAFF.

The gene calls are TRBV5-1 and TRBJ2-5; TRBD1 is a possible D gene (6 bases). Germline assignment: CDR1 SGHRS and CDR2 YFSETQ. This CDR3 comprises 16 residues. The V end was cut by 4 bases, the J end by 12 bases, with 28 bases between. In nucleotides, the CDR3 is TGCGCCAGCAGCGGGGGCGATTTCCGGAGCCTCTCTGTGGAGTACTTC. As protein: CASSGGDFRSLSVEYF. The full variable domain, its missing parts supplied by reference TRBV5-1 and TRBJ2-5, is KAGVTQTPRYLIKTRGQQVTLSCSPISGHRSVSWYQQTPGQGLQFLFEYFSETQRNKGNFPGRFSGRQFSNSRSEMNVSTLELGDSALYLCASSGGDFRSLSVEYFGPGTRLLVL.

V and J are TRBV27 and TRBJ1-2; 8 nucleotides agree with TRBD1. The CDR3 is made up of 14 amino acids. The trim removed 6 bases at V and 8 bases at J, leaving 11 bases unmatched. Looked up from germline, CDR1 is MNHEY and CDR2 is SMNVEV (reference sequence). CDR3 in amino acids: CASSKDRGARGYTF. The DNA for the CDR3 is TGTGCCAGCAGCAAAGACAGGGGTGCACGCGGCTACACCTTC.

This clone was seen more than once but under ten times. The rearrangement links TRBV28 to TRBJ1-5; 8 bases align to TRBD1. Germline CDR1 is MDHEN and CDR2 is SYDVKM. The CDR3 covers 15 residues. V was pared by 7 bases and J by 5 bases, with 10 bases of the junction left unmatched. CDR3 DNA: TGTGCCAGCACCCCAGGGGGCGCGGCCGATCAGCCCCAGCATTTT. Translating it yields CASTPGGAADQPQHF.

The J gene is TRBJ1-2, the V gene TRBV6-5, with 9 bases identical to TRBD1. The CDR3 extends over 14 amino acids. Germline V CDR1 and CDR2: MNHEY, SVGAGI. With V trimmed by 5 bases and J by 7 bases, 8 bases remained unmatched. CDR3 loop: CASSQGQGTGGYTF. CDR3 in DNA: TGTGCCAGCAGTCAGGGACAGGGAACAGGTGGCTACACCTTC.

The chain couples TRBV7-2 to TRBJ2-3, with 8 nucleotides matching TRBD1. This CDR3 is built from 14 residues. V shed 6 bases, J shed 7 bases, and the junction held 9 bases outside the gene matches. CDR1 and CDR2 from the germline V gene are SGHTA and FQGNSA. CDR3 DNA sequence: TGTGCCAGCAGTCCAGACAGGGGTTTACATACGCAGTATTTT. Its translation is CASSPDRGLHTQYF.

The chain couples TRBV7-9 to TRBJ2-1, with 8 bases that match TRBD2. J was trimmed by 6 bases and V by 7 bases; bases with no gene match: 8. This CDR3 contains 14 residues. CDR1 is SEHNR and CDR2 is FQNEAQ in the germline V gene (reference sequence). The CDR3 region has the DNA TGTGCCAGCACCTTGCGGGGGGTTAGCAATGAGCAGTTCTTC. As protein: CASTLRGVSNEQFF.

CDR3 in amino acids: CAWSPGSGGYTF. The DNA of the CDR3 is TGTGCCTGGAGTCCGGGATCGGGGGGCTACACCTTC. The genes are TRBV30 and TRBJ1-2; the D is unclear. V gave up 2 bases and J gave up 8 bases, with 12 bases separating them. Germline V gives CDR1 GTSNPN, CDR2 SVGIG (reference sequence). This CDR3 has 12 amino acids.

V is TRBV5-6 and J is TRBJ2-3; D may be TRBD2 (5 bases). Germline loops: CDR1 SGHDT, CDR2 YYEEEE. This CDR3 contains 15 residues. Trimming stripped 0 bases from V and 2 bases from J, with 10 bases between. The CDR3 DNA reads TGTGCCAGCAGCTTGGTGGGTCGGGACACAGATACGCAGTATTTT. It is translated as CASSLVGRDTDTQYF.

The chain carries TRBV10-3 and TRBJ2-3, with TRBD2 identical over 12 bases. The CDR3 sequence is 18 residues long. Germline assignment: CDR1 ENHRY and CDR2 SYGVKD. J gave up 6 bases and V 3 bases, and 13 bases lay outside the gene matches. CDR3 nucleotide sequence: TGTGCCATCAGTGAATTCTCTCGACTAGCGGGAGCGGGCGATACGCAGTATTTT. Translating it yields CAISEFSRLAGAGDTQYF.

Written as DNA, the CDR3 is TGTGCCAGCAGCTCTTCTTGGACAGGTGAAAAACTGTTTTTT. Its protein product is CASSSSWTGEKLFF. The genes are TRBV7-2 and TRBJ1-4; 7 bases line up with TRBD1. This CDR3 is built from 14 residues. Germline V gene lookup returns CDR1 SGHTA and CDR2 FQGNSA. The V gene end was trimmed by 4 bases and the J gene end by 7 bases; junction bases not matched to a gene: 6.

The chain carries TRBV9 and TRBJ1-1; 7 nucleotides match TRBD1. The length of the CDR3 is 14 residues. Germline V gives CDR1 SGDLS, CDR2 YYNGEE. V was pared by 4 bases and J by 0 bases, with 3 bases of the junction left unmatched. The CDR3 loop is CASSTGQVNTEAFF. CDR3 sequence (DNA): TGTGCCAGCAGCACTGGACAGGTGAACACTGAAGCTTTCTTT. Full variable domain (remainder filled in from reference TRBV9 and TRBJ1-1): DSGVTQTPKHLITATGQRVTLRCSPRSGDLSVYWYQQSLDQGLQFLIQYYNGEERAKGNILERFSAQQFPDLHSELNLSSLELGDSALYFCASSTGQVNTEAFFGQGTRLTVV.

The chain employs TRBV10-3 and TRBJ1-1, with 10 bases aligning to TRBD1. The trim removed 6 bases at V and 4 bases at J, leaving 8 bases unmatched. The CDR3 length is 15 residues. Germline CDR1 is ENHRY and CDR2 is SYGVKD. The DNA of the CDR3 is TGTGCCATCAGCGAGACAGGGGGCGTGCGCACTGAAGCTTTCTTT. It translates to CAISETGGVRTEAFF.

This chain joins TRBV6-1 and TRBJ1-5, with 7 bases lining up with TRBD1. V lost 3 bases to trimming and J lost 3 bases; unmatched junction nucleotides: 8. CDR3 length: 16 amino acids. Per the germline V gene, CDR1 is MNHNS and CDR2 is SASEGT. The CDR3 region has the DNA TGTGCCAGCAGTGACCAGGGGGGAAGAGCCAATCAGCCCCAGCATTTT. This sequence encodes CASSDQGGRANQPQHF.

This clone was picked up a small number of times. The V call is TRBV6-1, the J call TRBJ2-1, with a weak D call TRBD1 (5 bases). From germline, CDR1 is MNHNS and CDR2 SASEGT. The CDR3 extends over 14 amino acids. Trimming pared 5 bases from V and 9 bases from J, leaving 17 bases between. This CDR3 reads CASSLRQGEVEQFF. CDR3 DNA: TGTGCCAGCAGTCTCCGGCAGGGTGAGGTTGAGCAGTTCTTC.

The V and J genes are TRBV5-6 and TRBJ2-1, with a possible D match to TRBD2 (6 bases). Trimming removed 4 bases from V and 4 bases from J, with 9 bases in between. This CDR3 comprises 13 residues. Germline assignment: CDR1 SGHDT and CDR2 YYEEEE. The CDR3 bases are TGTGCCAGCAGCCAGGGACTTTACAATGAGCAGTTCTTC. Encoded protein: CASSQGLYNEQFF.

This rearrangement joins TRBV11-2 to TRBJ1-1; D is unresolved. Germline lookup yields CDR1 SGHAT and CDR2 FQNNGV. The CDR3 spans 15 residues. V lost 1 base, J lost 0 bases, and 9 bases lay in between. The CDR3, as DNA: TGTGCCAGCAGCTTAGGAGCAGGTCTGAACACTGAAGCTTTCTTT. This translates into CASSLGAGLNTEAFF. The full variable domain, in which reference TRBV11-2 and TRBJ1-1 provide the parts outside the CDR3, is EAGVAQSPRYKIIEKRQSVAFWCNPISGHATLYWYQQILGQGPKLLIQFQNNGVVDDSQLPKDRFSAERLKGVDSTLKIQPAKLEDSAVYLCASSLGAGLNTEAFFGQGTRLTVV.

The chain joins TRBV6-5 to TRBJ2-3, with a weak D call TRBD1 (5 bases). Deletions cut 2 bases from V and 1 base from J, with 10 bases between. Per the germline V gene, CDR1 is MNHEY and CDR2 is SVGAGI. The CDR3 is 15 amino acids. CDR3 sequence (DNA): TGTGCCAGCAGTTACCTCCAAGGGGGCACAGATACGCAGTATTTT. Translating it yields CASSYLQGGTDTQYF.

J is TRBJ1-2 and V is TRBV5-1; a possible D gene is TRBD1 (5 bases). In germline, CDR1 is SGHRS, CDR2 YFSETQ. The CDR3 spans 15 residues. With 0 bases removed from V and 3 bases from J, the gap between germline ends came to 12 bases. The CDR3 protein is CASSLERGFYYGYTF. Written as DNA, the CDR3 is TGCGCCAGCAGCTTGGAAAGGGGTTTCTACTATGGCTACACCTTC.

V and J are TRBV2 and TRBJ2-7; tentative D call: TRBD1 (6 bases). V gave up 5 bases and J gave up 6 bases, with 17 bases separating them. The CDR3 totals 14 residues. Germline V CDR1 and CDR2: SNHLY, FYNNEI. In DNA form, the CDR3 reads TGTGCCAGCAGTTTCCAGGGAGTAGGGGGCGAGCAGTACTTC. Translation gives CASSFQGVGGEQYF. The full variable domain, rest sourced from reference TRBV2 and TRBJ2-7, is EPEVTQTPSHQVTQMGQEVILRCVPISNHLYFYWYRQILGQKVEFLVSFYNNEISEKSEIFDDQFSVERPDGSNFTLKIRSTKLEDSAMYFCASSFQGVGGEQYFGPGTRLTVT.